This T cell receptor (beta chain) was retrieved from a study of T cell repertoires in cytomegalovirus infection. About the study: Shared public TCR beta signatures pointed to both CMV infection and a matching HLA type. General observations from the study: Cumulative frequency of public TCR beta families picked out carriers of CMV plus the relevant HLA. CMV-specific TCR beta clonotypes restricted by HLA-C were the ones dominating the ex vivo response.

TCRdb re-derived calls from the reads in MiXCR, one entry per CDR3 protein. Among some 320,000 distinct CDR3 sequences listed, over 7.5% were seen once. This clonotype showed up just a few times. Its specificity is not known. Germline CDR1 and CDR2: LGHDT and YNNKEL (reference sequence). J was trimmed by 5 bases and V by 3 bases; bases with no gene match: 6. This CDR3 has 14 amino acids. Specimen: PBMCs. V is TRBV3-1 and J is TRBJ1-1, with 7 positions matching TRBD1. The receptor was derived from a human donor in good health (CMV status not recorded). Some clones in this sample may be carry-over from other donors' samples. The DNA of the CDR3 is TGTGCCAGCAGCCACCACAGGGGAAGGACTGAAGCTTTCTTT. Translating gives CASSHHRGRTEAFF.